This TCR beta chain emerged from a study of shared clonotypes between healthy human individuals. On the study more broadly: Used for every donor were three CD4 naive, three CD4 memory, two CD8 naive and one CD8 memory plate.

The ends were cut back, 6 bases at V and 2 bases at J, with 27 bases in the middle. The V gene's germline CDR1 is SGHTA and CDR2 FQGNSA. This CDR3 comprises 19 residues. Findings and limits, study-wide: Clonotype sharing across a few donors was observed for roughly 5% of naive CD4 clonotypes. Non-shared clonotypes displayed generation probabilities falling below those of clonotypes present in all four donors.

Naive CD8 cells, CD45RO-negative and positively selected for CCR7, excluded terminally differentiated effector memory CD45RA+ cells. Clones were read by immunoSEQ multiplex PCR, and TCRdb kept only the in-frame ones, dropping some. The table includes about 680,000 clones, roughly 94% detected once. On this clone itself: What it recognizes is unknown.

The sample was naive CD8+ T cells sorted from blood. The gene calls are TRBV7-2 and TRBJ2-3; weak D call: TRBD2 (6 bases). This sequence originates from a young man in good health. CDR3 coding DNA: TGTGCCAGCAGTTCAGGGTTCCTCGGGGCGGGACTTAACACAGATACGCAGTATTTT. It translates to CASSSGFLGAGLNTDTQYF.